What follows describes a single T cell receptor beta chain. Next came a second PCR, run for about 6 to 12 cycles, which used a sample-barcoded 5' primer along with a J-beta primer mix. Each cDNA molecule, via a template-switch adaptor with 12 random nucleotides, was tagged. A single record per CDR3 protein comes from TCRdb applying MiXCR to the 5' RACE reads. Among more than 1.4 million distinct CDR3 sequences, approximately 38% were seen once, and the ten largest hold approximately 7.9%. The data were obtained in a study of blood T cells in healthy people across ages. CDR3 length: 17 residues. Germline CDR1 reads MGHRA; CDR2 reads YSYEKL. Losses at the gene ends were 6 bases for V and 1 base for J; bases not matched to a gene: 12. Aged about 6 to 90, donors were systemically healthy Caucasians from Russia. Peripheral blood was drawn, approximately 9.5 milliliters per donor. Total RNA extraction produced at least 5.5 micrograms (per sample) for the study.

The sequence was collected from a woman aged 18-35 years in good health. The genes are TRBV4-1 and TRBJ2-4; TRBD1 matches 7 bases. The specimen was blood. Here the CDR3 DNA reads TGCGCCAGCAGTCCCGCGGGTGACAGGGTGGCCAAAAACATTCAGTACTTC. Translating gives CASSPAGDRVAKNIQYF.